The next 11 T cell receptor beta chains were all read from a single sample in a study of Graves' ophthalmopathy and Graves' hyperthyroidism. The TCR beta CDR3 regions underwent amplification from RNA transcripts. Following a first-round RT-PCR that used HTBI primers, a second-round multiplex PCR was carried out. A single record per CDR3 protein comes from TCRdb applying MiXCR to the multiplex PCR reads. The sample includes a few hundred thousand distinct CDR3 sequences, about a sixth of them seen just once. The sample comprised peripheral blood. The receptors were gathered from an adult woman with stable Graves' hyperthyroidism.

This clonotype was detected many times. The chain is built from TRBV7-9 and TRBJ1-5; 9 nucleotides match TRBD1. The V segment lost 4 bases and the J segment 6 bases; nucleotides outside the gene matches: 4. This CDR3 contains 14 residues. CDR1 is SEHNR, CDR2 FQNEAQ, per germline (reference sequence). The CDR3: CASSSGDRAQPQHF. The CDR3 DNA sequence: TGTGCCAGCAGCTCGGGGGACAGGGCTCAGCCCCAGCATTTT.

This clonotype was seen many times. This chain uses TRBV7-8 with TRBJ2-7; D unresolved. The CDR3 has 12 amino acids. CDR1 is SGHVS and CDR2 is FQNEAQ in the germline V gene. The V end lost 1 base, the J end lost 5 bases, and 6 bases lay between the germline ends. In nucleotides, the CDR3 is TGTGCCAGCAGCTTAGTTTCCAACGAGCAGTACTTC. It translates to CASSLVSNEQYF.

The chain combines TRBV13 with TRBJ1-6, with D perhaps TRBD1 (5 bases). Germline V lookup: CDR1 PRHDT, CDR2 FYEKMQ (reference sequence). Trimming took off 5 bases at V and 5 bases at J, with 13 bases between the two ends. The CDR3 runs 15 residues. The CDR3 loop reads CASSLRDWDNSPLHF. DNA of the CDR3: TGTGCCAGCAGCCTACGGGACTGGGATAATTCACCCCTCCACTTT.

This clonotype was seen repeatedly, ten times or more. The chain combines TRBV7-2 with TRBJ1-1; 7 bases map to TRBD1. V lost 6 bases, J lost 2 bases, and 6 bases stayed unmatched. The CDR3 sequence is 14 residues long. Germline V lookup: CDR1 SGHTA, CDR2 FQGNSA. The CDR3, as DNA: TGTGCCAGCAGAACAGGGGCTCTAAACACTGAAGCTTTCTTT. Residues: CASRTGALNTEAFF.

This clonotype was detected many times. The chain is built from TRBV5-1 and TRBJ2-7; 8 nucleotides agree with TRBD2. The CDR3 is 13 amino acids. Trimming took 4 bases from V and 2 from J; bases not matched to a gene: 2. CDR1 is SGHRS and CDR2 is YFSETQ in the germline V gene. The CDR3 region has the DNA TGCGCCAGCAGCACCGGGAGGGCCTACGAGCAGTACTTC. Translated: CASSTGRAYEQYF.

This clonotype was counted many times. The chain recombines TRBV6-5 with TRBJ2-2; the D is unclear. The CDR3 consists of 17 residues. CDR1 is MNHEY, CDR2 SVGAGI, per germline. Trimming removed 2 bases at V and 3 bases at J, with 16 bases between. This CDR3 reads CASSYTTRRGDTGELFF. As DNA, the CDR3 is TGTGCCAGCAGTTACACCACCCGGCGTGGAGACACCGGGGAGCTGTTTTTT.

This clonotype was seen at least ten times. The chain has TRBV29-1 and TRBJ2-7; TRBD1 aligns across 9 bases. The CDR3 has 15 residues. Trimming at V came to 4 bases and at J to 3 bases, leaving 10 bases not matched to a gene. Germline V lookup: CDR1 SQVTM, CDR2 ANQGSEA. As DNA, the CDR3 is TGCAGCGTTGGTGTGCCGGGACAGGGAGTCTACGAGCAGTACTTC. Amino acid sequence: CSVGVPGQGVYEQYF.

This clonotype was recorded many times. This sequence joins TRBV20-1 and TRBJ1-5, with a weak D call TRBD1 (6 bases). Germline assignment: CDR1 DFQATT and CDR2 SNEGSKA (reference sequence). The V and J ends lost 3 bases and 7 bases respectively, with 16 bases between them. The CDR3 is 14 amino acids. The CDR3 is CSARKSGGGQPQHF. The CDR3 DNA follows: TGCAGTGCTAGGAAGTCGGGGGGCGGCCAGCCCCAGCATTTT.

The table lists this clonotype with many counts. The chain couples TRBV7-9 to TRBJ1-2; perhaps TRBD1 as D (5 bases). Trimming removed 5 bases from V and 4 bases from J, with 17 bases in between. This CDR3 contains 15 residues. Looked up from germline, CDR1 is SEHNR and CDR2 is FQNEAQ (reference sequence). CDR3 nucleotide sequence: TGTGCCAGCAGCCTAAGGACCTGGGGGGTCTATGGCTACACCTTC. Protein sequence: CASSLRTWGVYGYTF. Full variable domain (missing parts from reference TRBV7-9 and TRBJ1-2): DTGVSQNPRHKITKRGQNVTFRCDPISEHNRLYWYRQTLGQGPEFLTYFQNEAQLEKSRLLSDRFSAERPKGSFSTLEIQRTEQGDSAMYLCASSLRTWGVYGYTFGSGTRLTVV.

This clonotype appeared many times. The CDR3 spells CASSVDRVTGANVLTF. The CDR3 DNA follows: TGTGCCAGCAGTGTGGACAGGGTTACTGGGGCCAACGTCCTGACTTTC. The J gene is TRBJ2-6, the V gene TRBV25-1, with 8 bases lining up with TRBD1. The J segment lost 2 bases and the V segment lost 4 bases, leaving 4 bases of the junction unmatched. CDR3 length equals 16 residues. Germline CDR1 is MGHDK and CDR2 is SYGVNS.

At least ten counts were recorded for this clonotype. The gene calls are TRBV5-1 and TRBJ2-2; D ambiguous. The length of the CDR3 is 14 residues. The germline V gene encodes CDR1 SGHRS and CDR2 YFSETQ. Trimming pared 4 bases from V and 6 bases from J, leaving 13 bases between. CDR3 coding DNA: TGCGCCAGCAGCCAGGATGGGCCGCCCGGGGAGCTGTTTTTT. Translated: CASSQDGPPGELFF. Based on the CDR3 plus reference TRBV5-1 and TRBJ2-2, the full variable domain is KAGVTQTPRYLIKTRGQQVTLSCSPISGHRSVSWYQQTPGQGLQFLFEYFSETQRNKGNFPGRFSGRQFSNSRSEMNVSTLELGDSALYLCASSQDGPPGELFFGEGSRLTVL.